Listed below are T cell receptor beta chains from one sample, sequenced in a study of blood T cell repertoires in COVID-19. The method was immunoSEQ multiplex PCR; TCRdb's version includes in-frame clones alone and lacks a portion of them. The data show about 67,000 clones, over 75% seen once. The sample taken for sequencing was peripheral blood. The receptor set was obtained from a woman aged 55-70 years with acute or convalescent COVID-19. Both conserved end residues are part of each CDR3. The D gene is left open where the match is weak. Where a row states a size, it is once, few, many or the class of an expanded clone; other rows omit it.

clone_size cdr3_length j_call d_call v_call cdr3_nt cdr3_aa
- 16 TRBJ2-2 TRBD2 TRBV9 TGTGCCAGCAGCGTAGTCACTAGCGGGAACACCGGGGAGCTGTTTTTT CASSVVTSGNTGELFF
- 14 TRBJ2-2 - TRBV10-3 TGTGCCATCAGTGAGGGACAGAACACCGGGGAGCTGTTTTTT CAISEGQNTGELFF
- 14 TRBJ2-3 - TRBV11-2 TGTGCCAGCAGCTTAGGAGCGAACACAGATACGCAGTATTTT CASSLGANTDTQYF
- 13 TRBJ1-2 - TRBV28 TGTGCCAGCGGATTAGACAGGACCGCTGGCTACACCTTC CASGLDRTAGYTF
- 15 TRBJ1-5 - TRBV16 TGTGCCAGCAGCCATGTTGGCGAGGGCAATCAGCCCCAGCATTTT CASSHVGEGNQPQHF
- 13 TRBJ1-1 TRBD1 TRBV28 TGTGCCAGCAGTTTATCCCGGGACAGCCAAGCTTTCTTT CASSLSRDSQAFF
- 13 TRBJ2-1 - TRBV11-3 TGTGCCAGCAGCCGAGACTACAACAATGAGCAGTTCTTC CASSRDYNNEQFF
- 14 TRBJ2-5 - TRBV19 TGTGCCAGTAGTGACAGACCGCGCCAAGAGACCCAGTACTTC CASSDRPRQETQYF
- 15 TRBJ1-2 - TRBV6-2/TRBV6-3 TGTGCCAGCAGTTACAGGGGGTCGGGGTCATCTGGCTACACCTTC CASSYRGSGSSGYTF
once 13 TRBJ1-2 - TRBV6-6 TGTGCCAGCAGTCTTTCCCTTAACTATGGCTACACCTTC CASSLSLNYGYTF
- 16 TRBJ1-4 TRBD1 TRBV4-1 TGCGCCAGCAGCCACCAGCAGGGGGGAACTAATGAAAAACTGTTTTTT CASSHQQGGTNEKLFF
- 11 TRBJ2-1 - TRBV4-1 TGCGCCAGCAGGGGGGCCCGGTTGATGATCTTC CASRGARLMIF